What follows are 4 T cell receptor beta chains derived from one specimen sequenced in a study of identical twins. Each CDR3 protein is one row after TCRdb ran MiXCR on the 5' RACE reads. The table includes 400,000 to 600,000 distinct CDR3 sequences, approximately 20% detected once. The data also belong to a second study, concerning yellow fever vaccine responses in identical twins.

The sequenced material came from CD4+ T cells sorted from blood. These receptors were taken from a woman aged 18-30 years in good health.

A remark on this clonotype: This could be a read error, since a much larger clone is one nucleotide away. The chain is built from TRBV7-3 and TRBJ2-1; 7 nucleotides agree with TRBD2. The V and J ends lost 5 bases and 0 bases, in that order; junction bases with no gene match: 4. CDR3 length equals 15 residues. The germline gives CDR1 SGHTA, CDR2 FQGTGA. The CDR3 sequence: CASSVTSDSYNEQFF. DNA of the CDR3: TGTGCCAGCAGCGTTACTAGCGACTCCTACAATGAGCAGTTCTTC.

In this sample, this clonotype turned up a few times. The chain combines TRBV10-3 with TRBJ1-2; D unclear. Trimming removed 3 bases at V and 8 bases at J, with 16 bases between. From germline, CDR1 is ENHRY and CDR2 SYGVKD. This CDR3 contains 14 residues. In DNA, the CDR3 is TGTGCCATCAGTGACCCTCAAAAGAAGGGAGGCTACACCTTC. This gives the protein CAISDPQKKGGYTF.

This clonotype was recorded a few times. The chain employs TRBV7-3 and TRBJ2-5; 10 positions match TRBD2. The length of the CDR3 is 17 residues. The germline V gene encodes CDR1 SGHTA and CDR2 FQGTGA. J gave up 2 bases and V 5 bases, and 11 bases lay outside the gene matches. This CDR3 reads CASSPGLAADPQETQYF. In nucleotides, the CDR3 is TGTGCCAGCAGCCCCGGACTAGCGGCCGATCCACAAGAGACCCAGTACTTC.

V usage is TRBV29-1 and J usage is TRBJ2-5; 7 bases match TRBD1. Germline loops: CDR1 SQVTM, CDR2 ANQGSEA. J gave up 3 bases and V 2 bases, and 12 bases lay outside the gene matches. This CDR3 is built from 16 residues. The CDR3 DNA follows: TGCAGCGTTGAAATCTCCGACAGGGTGGGCAAAGAGACCCAGTACTTC. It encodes CSVEISDRVGKETQYF. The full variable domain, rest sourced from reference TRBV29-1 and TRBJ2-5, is SAVISQKPSRDICQRGTSLTIQCQVDSQVTMMFWYRQQPGQSLTLIATANQGSEATYESGFVIDKFPISRPNLTFSTLTVSNMSPEDSSIYLCSVEISDRVGKETQYFGPGTRLLVL.